This T cell receptor beta chain comes out of a study of patients and donors after allogeneic stem cell transplantation. TCRdb re-analysed the RT-PCR reads in MiXCR, keeping a single row per CDR3 protein. The sample records about 57,000 distinct CDR3 sequences, 10% to 15% being singletons. This clonotype was seen a handful of times. This TCR was recovered from a human donor who was either an allogeneic HSCT recipient or a stem cell or donor lymphocyte infusion donor (not recorded which). It is not recorded whose cells these are; they may come from a transplant donor. Sequenced material: blood, either unsorted or a sorted T cell fraction (not recorded which).

CDR3 coding DNA: TGCGCCAGCAGTGAGTCGAGCGGGATGTGGGATGAGCAGTTCTTC. Translation: CASSESSGMWDEQFF. The chain has TRBV10-2 and TRBJ2-1; TRBD2 agrees at 7 bases. With 0 bases clipped from V and 8 bases from J, the junction kept 7 bases outside the gene matches. The CDR3 totals 15 residues. Germline CDR1 is WSHSY and CDR2 is SAAADI.